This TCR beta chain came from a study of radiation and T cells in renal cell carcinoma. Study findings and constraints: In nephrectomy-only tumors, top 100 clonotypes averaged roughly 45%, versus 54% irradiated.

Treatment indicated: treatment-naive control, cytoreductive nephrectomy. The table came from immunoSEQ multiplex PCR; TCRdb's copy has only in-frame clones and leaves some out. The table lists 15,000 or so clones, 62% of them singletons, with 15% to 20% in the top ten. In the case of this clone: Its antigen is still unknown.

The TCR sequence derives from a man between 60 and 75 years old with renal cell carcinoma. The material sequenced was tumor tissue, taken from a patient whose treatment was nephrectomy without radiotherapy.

CDR3 in DNA: TGTGCCAGCAGCGTAGCTAGGGACTCCTACGAGCAGTACTTC. Amino acids: CASSVARDSYEQYF. The chain uses TRBV9 and TRBJ2-7, with D uncertain. Trimming removed 0 bases from V and 0 bases from J, with 7 bases in between. The germline V gene encodes CDR1 SGDLS and CDR2 YYNGEE. The CDR3 is 14 residues long.